This T cell receptor (beta chain) was identified during a study of blood T cells in healthy people across ages. Combining a sample-barcoded 5' primer with a J-beta primer mix, a second PCR ran for roughly 7 to 12 cycles. A single record per CDR3 protein comes from TCRdb applying MiXCR to the 5' RACE reads. In the table there are about 930,000 distinct CDR3 sequences, 25% to 30% of which are singletons. The germline V gene has CDR1 MDHEN and CDR2 SYDVKM. The CDR3 loop spans 13 amino acids. Trimming took off 7 bases at V and 5 bases at J, with 14 bases between the two ends. This clonotype has a count of ten or more. The sample also formed part of further work on T cells of mothers and their children.

The clonotype originates from a woman in her 40s in good health. Source material: blood. V and J are TRBV28 and TRBJ1-2; D might be TRBD1 (5 bases). CDR3 nucleotides: TGTGCCAGCAACAATGACAGCTCTTATGGCTACACCTTC. Translating it yields CASNNDSSYGYTF.